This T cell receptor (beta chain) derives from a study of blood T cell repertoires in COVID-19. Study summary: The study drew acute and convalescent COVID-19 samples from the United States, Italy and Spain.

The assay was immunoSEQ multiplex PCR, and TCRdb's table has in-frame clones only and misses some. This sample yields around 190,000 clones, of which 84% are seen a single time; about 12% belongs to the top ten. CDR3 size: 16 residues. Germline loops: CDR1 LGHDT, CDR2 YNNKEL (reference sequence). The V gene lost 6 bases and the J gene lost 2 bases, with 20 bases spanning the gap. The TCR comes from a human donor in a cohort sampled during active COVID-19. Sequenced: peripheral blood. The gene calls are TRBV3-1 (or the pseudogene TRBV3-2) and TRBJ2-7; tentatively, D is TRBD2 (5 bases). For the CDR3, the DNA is TGTGCCAGCAGTTACGGACCGAGGAGGATACCCTACGAGCAGTACTTC. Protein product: CASSYGPRRIPYEQYF.